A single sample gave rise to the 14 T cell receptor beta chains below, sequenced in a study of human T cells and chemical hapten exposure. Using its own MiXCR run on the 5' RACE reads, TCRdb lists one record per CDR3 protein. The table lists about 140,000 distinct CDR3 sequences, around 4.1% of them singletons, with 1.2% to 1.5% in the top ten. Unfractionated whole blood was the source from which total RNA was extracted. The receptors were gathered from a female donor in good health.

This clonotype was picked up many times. The CDR3 DNA is TGTGCCAGCAGCCCACGATTGGGGGCCCGGGGCAATCAGCCCCAGCATTTT. Amino acid sequence: CASSPRLGARGNQPQHF. The V gene is TRBV7-2, the J gene TRBJ1-5; tentatively, D is TRBD1 (6 bases). V was shortened by 5 bases and J by 2 bases, with 19 bases between the two germline ends. Germline V CDR1 and CDR2: SGHTA, FQGNSA. This CDR3 spans 17 amino acids.

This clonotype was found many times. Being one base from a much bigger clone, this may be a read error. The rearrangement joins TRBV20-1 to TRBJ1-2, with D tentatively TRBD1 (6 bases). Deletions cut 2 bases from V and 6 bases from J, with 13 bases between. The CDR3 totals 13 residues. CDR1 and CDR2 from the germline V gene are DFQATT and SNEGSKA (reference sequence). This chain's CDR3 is CSARRGANDGYTF. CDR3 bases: TGCAGTGCTAGAAGGGGGGCCAACGATGGCTACACCTTC.

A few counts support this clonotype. The CDR3 here is CASSIGANTGELFF. DNA for the CDR3: TGTGCCAGTAGTATAGGGGCGAACACCGGGGAGCTGTTTTTT. V is TRBV19 and J is TRBJ2-2, with no clear D. V shed 1 base and J shed 0 bases, with 3 bases lying between them. Germline CDR1 LNHDA, CDR2 SQIVND (reference sequence). The CDR3 totals 14 residues.

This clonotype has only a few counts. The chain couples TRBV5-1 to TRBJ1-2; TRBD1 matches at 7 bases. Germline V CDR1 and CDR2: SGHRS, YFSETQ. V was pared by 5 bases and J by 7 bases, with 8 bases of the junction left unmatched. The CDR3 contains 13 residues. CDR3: CASRTGTVSGYTF. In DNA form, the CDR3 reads TGCGCCAGCAGAACCGGGACAGTTTCTGGCTACACCTTC.

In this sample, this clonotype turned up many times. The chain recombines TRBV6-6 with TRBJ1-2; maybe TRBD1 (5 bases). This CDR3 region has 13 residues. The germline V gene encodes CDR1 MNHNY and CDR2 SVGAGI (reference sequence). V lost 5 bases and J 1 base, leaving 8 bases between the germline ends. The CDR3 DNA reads TGTGCCAGCAGTCCGACAGATAACTATGGCTACACCTTC. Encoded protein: CASSPTDNYGYTF.

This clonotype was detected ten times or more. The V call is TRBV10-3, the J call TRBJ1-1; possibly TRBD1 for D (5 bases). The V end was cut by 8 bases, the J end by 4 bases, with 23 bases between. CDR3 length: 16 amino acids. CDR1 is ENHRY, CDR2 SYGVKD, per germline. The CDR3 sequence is CAISGIGEPAGTEAFF. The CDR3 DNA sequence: TGTGCCATCTCAGGGATAGGGGAACCGGCGGGCACTGAAGCTTTCTTT.

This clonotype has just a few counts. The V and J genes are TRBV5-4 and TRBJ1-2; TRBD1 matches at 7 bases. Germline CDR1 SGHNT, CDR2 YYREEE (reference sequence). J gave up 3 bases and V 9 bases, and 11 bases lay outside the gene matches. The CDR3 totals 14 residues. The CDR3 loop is CATVGGQRDYGYTF. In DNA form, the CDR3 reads TGTGCCACGGTCGGGGGACAGCGTGACTATGGCTACACCTTC. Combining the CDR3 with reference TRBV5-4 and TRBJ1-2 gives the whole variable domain ETGVTQSPTHLIKTRGQQVTLRCSSQSGHNTVSWYQQALGQGPQFIFQYYREEENGRGNFPPRFSGLQFPNYSSELNVNALELDDSALYLCATVGGQRDYGYTFGSGTRLTVV.

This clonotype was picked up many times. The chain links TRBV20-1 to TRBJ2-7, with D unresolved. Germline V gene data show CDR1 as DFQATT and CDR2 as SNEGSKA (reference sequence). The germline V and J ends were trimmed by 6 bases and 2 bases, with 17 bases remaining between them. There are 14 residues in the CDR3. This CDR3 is CSASRPVIPYEQYF. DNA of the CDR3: TGCAGTGCCTCTCGCCCGGTAATCCCCTACGAGCAGTACTTC.

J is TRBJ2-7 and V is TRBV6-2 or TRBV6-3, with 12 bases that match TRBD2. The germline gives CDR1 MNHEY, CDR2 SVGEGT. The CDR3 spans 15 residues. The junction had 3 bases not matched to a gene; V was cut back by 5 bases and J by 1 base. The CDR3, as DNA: TGTGCCAGCAGTGACGGACTAGCGGGATCCTACGAGCAGTACTTC. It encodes CASSDGLAGSYEQYF.

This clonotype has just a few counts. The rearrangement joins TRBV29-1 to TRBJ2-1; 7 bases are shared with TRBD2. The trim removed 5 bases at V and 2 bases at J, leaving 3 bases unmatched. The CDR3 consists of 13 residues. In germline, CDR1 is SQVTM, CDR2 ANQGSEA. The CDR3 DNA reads TGCAGCGTTAGCGGGGTTCCCTACAATGAGCAGTTCTTC. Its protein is CSVSGVPYNEQFF.

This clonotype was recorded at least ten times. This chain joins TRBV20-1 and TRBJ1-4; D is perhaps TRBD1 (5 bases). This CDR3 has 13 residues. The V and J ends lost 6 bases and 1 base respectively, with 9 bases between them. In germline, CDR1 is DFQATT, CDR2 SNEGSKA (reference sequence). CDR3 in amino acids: CSAEGQTNEKLFF. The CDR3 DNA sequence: TGCAGTGCAGAGGGGCAAACTAATGAAAAACTGTTTTTT.

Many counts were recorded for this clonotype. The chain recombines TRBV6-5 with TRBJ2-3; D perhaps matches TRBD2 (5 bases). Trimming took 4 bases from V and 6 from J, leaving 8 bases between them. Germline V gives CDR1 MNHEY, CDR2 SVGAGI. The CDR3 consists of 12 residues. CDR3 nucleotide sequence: TGTGCCAGCAGTTCTAGGAGGGATACGCAGTATTTT. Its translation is CASSSRRDTQYF.

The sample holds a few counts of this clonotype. The CDR3, as DNA: TGTGCCAGCAGCGAAGGGGTCCGGAAGGATTCCCAGCATTTT. Encoded protein: CASSEGVRKDSQHF. The chain joins TRBV3-1 to TRBJ1-5; a weak D match, TRBD1 (5 bases). Per the germline V gene, CDR1 is LGHDT and CDR2 is YNNKEL (reference sequence). Trimming left V 5 bases short and J 11 bases short, with 19 bases between. The CDR3 covers 14 residues.

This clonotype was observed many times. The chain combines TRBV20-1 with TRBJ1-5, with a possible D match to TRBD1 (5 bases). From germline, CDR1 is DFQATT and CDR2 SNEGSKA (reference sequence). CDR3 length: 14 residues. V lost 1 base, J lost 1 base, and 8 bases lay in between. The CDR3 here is CSARGGLSNQPQHF. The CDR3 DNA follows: TGCAGTGCTAGAGGGGGACTGAGCAATCAGCCCCAGCATTTT.